This T cell receptor beta chain is drawn from a study of shared clonotypes between healthy human individuals. This clone is a singleton in its sample. There are 11 residues in the CDR3. In germline, CDR1 is DFQATT, CDR2 SNEGSKA (reference sequence). After removal of 5 bases from V and 13 bases from J, the junction contained 7 bases not matched to a gene. Measured with immunoSEQ multiplex PCR; TCRdb has only the in-frame clones, and not every one. The table includes about 670,000 clones, approximately 75% detected once. Sequencing input: memory CD4+ T cells sorted from blood. Subset denoted: CD45RA-negative fraction. This chain joins TRBV20-1 and TRBJ1-4; 7 bases line up with TRBD1. The clonotype originates from a woman in her 30s in good health. CDR3 DNA: TGCAGTGCTTCGAGACAGGGAGGACTGTTTTTT. It translates to CSASRQGGLFF.